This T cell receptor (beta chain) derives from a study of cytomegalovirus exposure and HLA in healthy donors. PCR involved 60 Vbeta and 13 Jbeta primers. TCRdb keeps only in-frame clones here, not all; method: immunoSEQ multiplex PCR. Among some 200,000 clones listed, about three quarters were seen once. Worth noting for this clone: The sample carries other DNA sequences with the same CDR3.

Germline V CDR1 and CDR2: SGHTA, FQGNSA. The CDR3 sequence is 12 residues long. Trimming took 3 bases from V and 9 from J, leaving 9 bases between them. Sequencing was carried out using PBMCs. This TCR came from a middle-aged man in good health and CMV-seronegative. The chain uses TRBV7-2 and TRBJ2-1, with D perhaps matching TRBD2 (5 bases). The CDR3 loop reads CASSLVGVEQFF. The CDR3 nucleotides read TGTGCCAGCAGCTTGGTGGGAGTTGAGCAGTTCTTC.